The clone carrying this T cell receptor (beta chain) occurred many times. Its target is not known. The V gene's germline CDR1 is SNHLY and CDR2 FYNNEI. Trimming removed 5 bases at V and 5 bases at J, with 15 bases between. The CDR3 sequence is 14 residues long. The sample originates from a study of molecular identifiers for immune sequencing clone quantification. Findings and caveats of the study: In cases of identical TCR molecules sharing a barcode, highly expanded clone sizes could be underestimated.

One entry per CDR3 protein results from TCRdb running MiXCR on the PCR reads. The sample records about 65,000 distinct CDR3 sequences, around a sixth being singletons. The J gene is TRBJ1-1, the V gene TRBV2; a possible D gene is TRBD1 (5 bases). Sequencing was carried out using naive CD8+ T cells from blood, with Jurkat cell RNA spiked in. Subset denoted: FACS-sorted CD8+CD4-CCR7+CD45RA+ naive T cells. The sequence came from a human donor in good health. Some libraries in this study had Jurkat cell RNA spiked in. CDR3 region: CASSITLGETEAFF. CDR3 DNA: TGTGCCAGCAGTATCACCCTGGGGGAGACTGAAGCTTTCTTT.